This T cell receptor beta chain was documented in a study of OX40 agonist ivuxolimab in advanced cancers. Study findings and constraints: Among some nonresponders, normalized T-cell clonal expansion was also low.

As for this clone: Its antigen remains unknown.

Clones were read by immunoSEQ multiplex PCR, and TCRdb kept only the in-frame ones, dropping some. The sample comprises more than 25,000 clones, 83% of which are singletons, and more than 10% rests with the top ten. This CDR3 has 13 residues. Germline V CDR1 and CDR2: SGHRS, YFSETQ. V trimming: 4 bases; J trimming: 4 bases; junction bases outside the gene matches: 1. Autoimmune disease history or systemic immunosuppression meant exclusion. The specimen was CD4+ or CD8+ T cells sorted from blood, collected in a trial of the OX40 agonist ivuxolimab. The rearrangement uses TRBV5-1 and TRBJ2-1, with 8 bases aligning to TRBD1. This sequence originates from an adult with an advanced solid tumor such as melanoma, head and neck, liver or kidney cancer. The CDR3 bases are TGCGCCAGCAGCGACAGGGGATACAATGAGCAGTTCTTC. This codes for CASSDRGYNEQFF.